This T cell receptor beta chain is drawn from a study of beta chain features in type 1 diabetes. Based on CD45RO/CCR7/CD25/CD127/CD95/CD27, CD4+ regulatory, stem cell-like memory, naive and central memory cells were sorted. The CDR3 runs 17 residues. The germline CDR1 and CDR2 sequences are MDHEN and SYDVKM. Trimming cost V 3 bases and J 0 bases, with 17 bases left between them. Sequenced material consisted of expressed TCRB transcripts (all of the isolated RNA was reverse transcribed). Measured with immunoSEQ multiplex PCR; TCRdb has only the in-frame clones, and not every one. This sample has about 240,000 clones, with less than 35% found just once.

The chain carries TRBV28 and TRBJ1-1; weak D call: TRBD1 (6 bases). The sequencing input was central memory CD4+ T cells from blood. The TCR comes from a young man in good health. The CDR3 sequence is CASSLVVRGGMNTEAFF. The CDR3 region has the DNA TGTGCCAGCAGTTTGGTGGTCAGGGGAGGGATGAACACTGAAGCTTTCTTT.